The present T cell receptor beta chain was sequenced within a study of shared clonotypes between healthy human individuals. Findings of the study overall: Donors were few, which limited the genetic and exposure-history diversity represented. Clonotype sharing across a handful of donors was observed for around 5% of naive CD4 clonotypes. Sequencing depth was expected to influence donor clonotype sharing.

Remarks on this clone: As yet, its antigen is unknown.

Sequencing used immunoSEQ multiplex PCR; TCRdb keeps in-frame clones, though not all of them. In the table there are 2 million to 2.5 million clones, 85% to 95% of which are singletons. From germline, CDR1 is LNHDA and CDR2 SQIVND (reference sequence). CDR3 length: 15 amino acids. V lost 1 base and J lost 3, with 9 bases in between. The V call is TRBV19, the J call TRBJ1-4; a weak D match, TRBD1 (6 bases). This receptor was identified in a man aged 18-30 years in good health. Some clones in this sample may be carry-over from other donors' samples. The specimen was naive CD4+ T cells from PBMCs. Subset indicated: CD45RA+ positively selected. CDR3 amino acids: CASSIAGQPNEKLFF. CDR3 nucleotides: TGTGCCAGTAGTATAGCCGGACAGCCTAATGAAAAACTGTTTTTT.